Sequencing of this TCR beta chain was carried out in a study of OX40 agonist ivuxolimab in advanced cancers. Overall study context: Ivuxolimab, which patients received intravenously every 2 weeks, was dosed at 0.01 to 10 mg/kg.

As for this clone: Antigen unknown.

TCRdb keeps only in-frame clones here, not all; method: immunoSEQ multiplex PCR. The top ten clones hold around 0.16% of a sample with about 100,000 clones, approximately 90% of them seen once. Study results and limitations: Mean expanded clone counts were higher in CD8+ than CD4+ T cells.

The CDR3 covers 13 residues. The germline V gene encodes CDR1 LNHDA and CDR2 SQIVND (reference sequence). V was shortened by 6 bases and J by 0 bases, with 6 bases between the two germline ends. This chain links TRBV19 with TRBJ1-3; D unclear. The receptor was isolated from an adult with an advanced solid tumor such as melanoma, head and neck, liver or kidney cancer. The source was CD4+ or CD8+ T cells sorted from blood, collected in a trial of the OX40 agonist ivuxolimab. CDR3 DNA: TGTGCCAGTAGGCCAGTCTCTGGAAACACCATATATTTT. This codes for CASRPVSGNTIYF. Looking up the rest from reference TRBV19 and TRBJ1-3 gives the full variable domain: DGGITQSPKYLFRKEGQNVTLSCEQNLNHDAMYWYRQDPGQGLRLIYYSQIVNDFQKGDIAEGYSVSREKKESFPLTVTSAQKNPTAFYLCASRPVSGNTIYFGEGSWLTVV.